The 15 T cell receptor beta chains in this list originate from one sample, sequenced in a study of shared T cell receptors in the human thymus (dated by TCRdb to the early 2020s). Receptors were amplified or captured by the immunoSEQ multiplex PCR assay. TCRdb took this table from immuneACCESS and kept in-frame rearrangements with V and J called. Such tables lack part of the clones; where checked against another copy, unresolved V genes explain under half of the gap, and the rest is unexplained. The sample table holds about 380,000 clones, of which 85% to 95% were seen once. About 0.02% of the sample rests with the top ten. Sequenced sample: thymocytes. The receptors shown here come from a human donor.

CDR3 bases: TGTGCCAGCAGCTTAGACCTAGCGGTGGGCACAGATACGCAGTATTTT. The encoded protein is CASSLDLAVGTDTQYF. The chain is built from TRBV7-9 and TRBJ2-3, with 7 bases aligning to TRBD2. The V and J ends lost 1 base and 1 base, in that order; junction bases with no gene match: 5. This CDR3 spans 16 amino acids. Germline loops: CDR1 SEHNR, CDR2 FQNEAQ (reference sequence).

This sequence joins TRBV28 and TRBJ2-2; D unresolved. CDR1 is MDHEN, CDR2 SYDVKM, per germline. V dropped 5 bases and J dropped 5 bases, with 6 bases sitting between them. This CDR3 comprises 12 residues. CDR3 sequence (DNA): TGTGCCAGCAGTACAGAGACCGGGGAGCTGTTTTTT. Its translation: CASSTETGELFF.

The chain recombines TRBV27 with TRBJ2-4; possible D gene TRBD2, 6 bases. V was trimmed by 2 bases and J by 7 bases, leaving 9 bases between them. Germline V gene data show CDR1 as MNHEY and CDR2 as SMNVEV (reference sequence). This CDR3 has 13 amino acids. CDR3 sequence reads: CASSLGRGNIQYF. In nucleotides, the CDR3 is TGTGCCAGCAGTTTAGGACGGGGGAACATTCAGTACTTC.

This clone was recorded once. The V call is TRBV19, the J call TRBJ1-2; no firm D call. The V gene's germline CDR1 is LNHDA and CDR2 SQIVND (reference sequence). CDR3 length: 11 residues. Trimming took off 4 bases at V and 4 bases at J, with 4 bases between the two ends. CDR3 nucleotide sequence: TGTGCCAGTAGTAACAGCTATGGCTACACCTTC. Translation: CASSNSYGYTF.

This chain links TRBV5-5 with TRBJ2-1, with 10 bases that match TRBD2. Trimming removed 6 bases from V and 5 bases from J; junction bases left unmatched: 5. Germline loops: CDR1 SGHKS, CDR2 YYEKEE (reference sequence). This CDR3 has 14 residues. CDR3 region: CASNRAGGNNEQFF. The CDR3 bases are TGTGCCAGCAACCGAGCGGGAGGGAACAATGAGCAGTTCTTC.

CDR3 DNA sequence: TGTGCCAGCAGTTTACCCAAGGGAACTAGCGGGAAGTTTGATAGTGTCTACAATGAGCAGTTCTTC. Translation: CASSLPKGTSGKFDSVYNEQFF. This sequence joins TRBV7-6 and TRBJ2-1; TRBD2 matches 10 bases. The length of the CDR3 is 22 residues. Germline loops: CDR1 SGHVS, CDR2 FNYEAQ. The J segment lost 3 bases and the V segment lost 6 bases, leaving 26 bases of the junction unmatched.

This chain's CDR3 is CASTLGGAGMNTEAFF. In DNA form, the CDR3 reads TGTGCCAGCACCCTCGGGGGGGCGGGGATGAACACTGAAGCTTTCTTT. The chain uses TRBV28 and TRBJ1-1, with a possible D match to TRBD1 (6 bases). The CDR3 contains 16 residues. Germline values: CDR1 MDHEN, CDR2 SYDVKM. Trimming pared 7 bases from V and 0 bases from J, leaving 18 bases between.

The chain carries TRBV20-1 and TRBJ2-1; D is ambiguous. The CDR3 contains 10 residues. In germline, CDR1 is DFQATT, CDR2 SNEGSKA (reference sequence). Trimming took 6 bases from V and 5 from J, leaving 5 bases between them. For the CDR3, the DNA is TGCAGTGCCCCCGACAATGAGCAGTTCTTC. Amino acid sequence: CSAPDNEQFF.

In this sample, this clone turned up once. The genes are TRBV11-1 and TRBJ2-7; 10 nucleotides agree with TRBD2. This CDR3 has 15 residues. After removal of 3 bases from V and 5 bases from J, the junction contained 7 bases not matched to a gene. Germline values: CDR1 SGHAT, CDR2 FQDESV (reference sequence). In DNA form, the CDR3 reads TGTGCCAGCAGCTTCGTACTAGCGGGAATTAACGAGCAGTACTTC. Protein product: CASSFVLAGINEQYF.

A word on this clone: At the DNA level, this CDR3 is encoded by other sequences in the same sample as well. The CDR3 bases are TGTGCCAGCAGTCTCCTAGGGGGGGGCACAGATACGCAGTATTTT. Translation: CASSLLGGGTDTQYF. The chain joins TRBV27 to TRBJ2-3; weak D call: TRBD2 (7 bases). V gave up 5 bases and J gave up 1 base, with 13 bases separating them. The CDR3 spans 15 residues. The V gene's germline CDR1 is MNHEY and CDR2 SMNVEV (reference sequence).

This clone was seen just once. The chain links TRBV4-2 to TRBJ1-5; D remains unclear. The germline gives CDR1 LGHNA, CDR2 YNFKEQ. Trimming cost V 0 bases and J 5 bases, with 17 bases left between them. The CDR3 runs 17 residues. The CDR3 is CASSQDGDHLGDQPQHF. In nucleotides, the CDR3 is TGTGCCAGCAGCCAAGACGGGGATCACTTAGGCGATCAGCCCCAGCATTTT.

V is TRBV2 and J is TRBJ1-5; TRBD1 aligns across 7 bases. This CDR3 is 15 amino acids long. The germline V gene has CDR1 SNHLY and CDR2 FYNNEI. The V gene end was trimmed by 6 bases and the J gene end by 6 bases; junction bases not matched to a gene: 11. The CDR3 DNA is TGTGCCAGCAGCGAGGGGGCCGCATGGGGTCAGCCCCAGCATTTT. This codes for CASSEGAAWGQPQHF.

The CDR3, as DNA: TGCGCCAGCAGCTACTACAGGGGGCACCACGAGCAGTACTTC. This gives the protein CASSYYRGHHEQYF. J is TRBJ2-7 and V is TRBV4-1; 9 bases are a match to TRBD1. Trimming took 5 bases from V and 5 from J; bases not matched to a gene: 7. This CDR3 region has 14 residues. From germline, CDR1 is MGHRA and CDR2 YSYEKL.

The gene calls are TRBV5-1 and TRBJ2-1; unclear D gene. The V end was cut by 4 bases, the J end by 6 bases, with 8 bases between. Per the germline V gene, CDR1 is SGHRS and CDR2 is YFSETQ. CDR3 length equals 12 residues. CDR3 residues: CASSPLTNEQFF. For the CDR3, the DNA is TGCGCCAGCAGCCCGTTAACCAATGAGCAGTTCTTC.

The CDR3 reads CASSLTLRAIGQPQHF. CDR3 DNA: TGTGCCAGCAGCTTAACTCTGCGGGCAATCGGTCAGCCCCAGCATTTT. The chain uses TRBV7-8 and TRBJ1-5; D is unresolved. The V and J ends lost 2 bases and 6 bases respectively, with 17 bases between them. Germline V CDR1 and CDR2: SGHVS, FQNEAQ. The CDR3 length is 16 residues.